This T cell receptor beta chain originates from a study of PD-L1 blockade in urothelial cancer. Study summary: About 90% of the roughly 29 patients were men who had bladder-origin urothelial cancer. Treatment start was followed by blood analysis at 3 weeks (second dose) and again at 6 weeks.

Some clones are missing from TCRdb's copy, which holds only in-frame ones; the method was immunoSEQ multiplex PCR. The table lists about 95,000 clones, roughly 84% of them singletons, with about 2% in the top ten. In germline, CDR1 is SGHRS, CDR2 YFSETQ. The CDR3 is 15 amino acids. V lost 0 bases, J lost 2 bases, and 11 bases lay in between. The time point was: pretreatment peripheral blood. The rearrangement uses TRBV5-1 and TRBJ2-5, with a possible D match to TRBD1 (5 bases). The clonotype comes from a man in his 60s with urothelial cancer. The source material was PBMCs, sampled around atezolizumab (anti-PD-L1) treatment. This CDR3 reads CASSLAGQGQETQYF. CDR3 DNA: TGCGCCAGCAGCTTGGCCGGGCAGGGACAAGAGACCCAGTACTTC.